This T cell receptor (beta chain) originates from a study of blood T cells in healthy people across ages. Study-wide results and limits: Leaving the PBMCs unsorted stopped any conclusive comparison of naive versus antigen-experienced cells.

Comments on this clonotype: Its antigen is undetermined.

A second PCR, run for about 6 to 11 cycles, used a sample-barcoded 5' primer plus a J-beta primer mix. Each of the cDNA molecules was tagged by a template-switch adaptor with 12 random nucleotides. TCRdb re-analysed the 5' RACE reads in MiXCR, keeping a single row per CDR3 protein. The sample includes fewer than 950,000 distinct CDR3 sequences, roughly 53% seen only once; the top ten take roughly 40%. What was sequenced was blood. The sequence was collected from a man older than 75 in good health.

The CDR3 DNA sequence: TGCAGTGCTAGAGATGCGGCATCCCCCAATGAGCAGTTCTTC. Its translation: CSARDAASPNEQFF. The V call is TRBV20-1, the J call TRBJ2-1, with D unresolved. The V gene lost 0 bases and the J gene lost 6 bases, with 12 bases spanning the gap. This CDR3 is built from 14 residues. Germline loops: CDR1 DFQATT, CDR2 SNEGSKA (reference sequence).